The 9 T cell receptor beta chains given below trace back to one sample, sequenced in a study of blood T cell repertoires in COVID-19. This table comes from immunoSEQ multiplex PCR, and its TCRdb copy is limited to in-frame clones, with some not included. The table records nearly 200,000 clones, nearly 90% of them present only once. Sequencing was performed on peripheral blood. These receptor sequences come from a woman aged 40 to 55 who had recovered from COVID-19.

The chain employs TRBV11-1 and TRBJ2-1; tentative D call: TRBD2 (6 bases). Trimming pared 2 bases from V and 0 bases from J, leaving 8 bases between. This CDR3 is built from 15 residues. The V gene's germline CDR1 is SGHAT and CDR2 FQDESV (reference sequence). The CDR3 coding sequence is TGTGCCAGCAGCTTATACGGGAGCTCCTACAATGAGCAGTTCTTC. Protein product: CASSLYGSSYNEQFF.

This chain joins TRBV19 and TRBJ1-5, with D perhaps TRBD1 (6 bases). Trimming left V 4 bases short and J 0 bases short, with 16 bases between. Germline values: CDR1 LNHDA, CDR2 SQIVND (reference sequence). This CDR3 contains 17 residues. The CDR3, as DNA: TGTGCCAGTAGTAGGACGGGACACCCGTATAGCAATCAGCCCCAGCATTTT. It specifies CASSRTGHPYSNQPQHF.

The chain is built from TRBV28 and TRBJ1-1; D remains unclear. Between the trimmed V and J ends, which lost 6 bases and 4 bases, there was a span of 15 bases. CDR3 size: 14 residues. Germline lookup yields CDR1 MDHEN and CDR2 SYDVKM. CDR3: CASSNFQGGTEAFF. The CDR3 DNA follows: TGTGCCAGCAGCAACTTCCAAGGAGGCACTGAAGCTTTCTTT.

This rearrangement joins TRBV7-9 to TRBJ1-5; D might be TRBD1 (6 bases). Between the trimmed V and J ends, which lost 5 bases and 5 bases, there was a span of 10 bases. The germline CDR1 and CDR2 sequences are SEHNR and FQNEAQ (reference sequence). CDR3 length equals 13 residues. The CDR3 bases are TGTGCCAGCAGCGCATGGACAGATCAGCCCCAGCATTTT. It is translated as CASSAWTDQPQHF.

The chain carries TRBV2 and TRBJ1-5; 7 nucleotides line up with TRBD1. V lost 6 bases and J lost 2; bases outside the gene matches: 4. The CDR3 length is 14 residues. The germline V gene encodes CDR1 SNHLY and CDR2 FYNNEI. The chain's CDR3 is CASRHQGGNQPQHF. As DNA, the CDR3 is TGTGCCAGCAGGCACCAGGGGGGCAATCAGCCCCAGCATTTT.

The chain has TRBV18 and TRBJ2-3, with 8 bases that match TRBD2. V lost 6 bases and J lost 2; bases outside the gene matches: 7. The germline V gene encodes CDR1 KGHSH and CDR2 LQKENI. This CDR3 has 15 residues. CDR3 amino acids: CASSFTSGATDTQYF. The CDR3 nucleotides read TGTGCCAGCTCGTTCACTAGCGGCGCCACAGATACGCAGTATTTT.

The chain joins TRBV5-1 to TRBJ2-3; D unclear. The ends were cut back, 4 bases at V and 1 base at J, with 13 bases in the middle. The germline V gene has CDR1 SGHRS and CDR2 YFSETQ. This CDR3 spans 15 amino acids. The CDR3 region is CASSLHPTGTDTQYF. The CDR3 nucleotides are TGCGCCAGCAGCCTCCACCCCACAGGCACAGATACGCAGTATTTT.

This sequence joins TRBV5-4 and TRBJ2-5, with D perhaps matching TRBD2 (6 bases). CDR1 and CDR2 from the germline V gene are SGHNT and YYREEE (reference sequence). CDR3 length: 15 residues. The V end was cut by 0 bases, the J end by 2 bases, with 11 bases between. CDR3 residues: CASSLGYGRQETQYF. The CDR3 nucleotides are TGTGCCAGCAGCTTGGGCTACGGGAGACAAGAGACCCAGTACTTC.

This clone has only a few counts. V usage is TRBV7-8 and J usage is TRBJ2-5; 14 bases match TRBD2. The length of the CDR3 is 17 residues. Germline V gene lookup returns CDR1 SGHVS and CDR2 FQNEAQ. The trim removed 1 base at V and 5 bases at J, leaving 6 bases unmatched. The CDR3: CASSLGGTSGSRETQYF. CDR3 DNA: TGTGCCAGCAGCTTAGGGGGGACTAGCGGGAGTCGGGAGACCCAGTACTTC.